These T cell receptor beta chains were read from a single sample in a study of control samples from healthy donors and cancer patients. Method: immunoSEQ multiplex PCR; TCRdb's copy keeps in-frame clones and lacks some. The sample records around 70,000 clones, approximately 83% being singletons. Sequencing was performed on blood. All receptors come from a man between 60 and 70 years old in good health. The CDR3 runs from the conserved cysteine through the conserved F or W. Fields, in order: V gene, J gene, clone size, D gene, CDR3 protein, CDR3 DNA. D genes are given only for firm matches. Rows may omit the clone size; those that give it use once, few, many or a size class.

>TRBV2|TRBJ1-5|-|-
CASSRQANQPQHF
TGTGCCAGCAGTCGACAGGCGAATCAGCCCCAGCATTTT
>TRBV7-2|TRBJ2-2|once|TRBD1
CASKGTGATGELFF
TGTGCCAGCAAAGGGACAGGAGCAACCGGGGAGCTGTTTTTT
>TRBV7-2|TRBJ1-3|-|TRBD1
CASSLVGTGGTKNTIYF
TGTGCCAGCAGCTTAGTCGGTACAGGGGGCACAAAAAACACCATATATTTT
>TRBV24-1|TRBJ2-2|-|TRBD1
CATSDATGQTGELFF
TGTGCCACCAGTGATGCGACAGGGCAAACCGGGGAGCTGTTTTTT
>TRBV30|TRBJ2-7|once|-
CAWRDFGISYEQYF
TGTGCCTGGAGAGACTTCGGGATCTCTTACGAGCAGTACTTC
>TRBV21-1|TRBJ2-7|-|-
CASSKGVIEQYF
TGTGCCAGCAGCAAAGGTGTTATCGAGCAGTACTTC
>TRBV4-2|TRBJ1-2|-|TRBD1
CASSQDPVSGTAYYAGYTF
TGTGCCAGCAGCCAAGATCCTGTGTCCGGGACAGCGTACTATGCTGGCTACACCTTC
>TRBV7-8|TRBJ2-7|-|TRBD2
CASSFSGTSGYEQYF
TGTGCCAGCAGCTTTTCCGGGACTAGCGGTTACGAGCAGTACTTC
>TRBV5-8|TRBJ1-1|-|-
CASSFRSGGNTEAFF
TGTGCCAGCAGCTTCAGGTCCGGGGGAAACACTGAAGCTTTCTTT
>TRBV7-8|TRBJ2-2|-|-
CASSGTTGSGAGELFF
TGTGCCAGCAGCGGAACGACAGGGTCGGGAGCCGGGGAGCTGTTTTTT
>TRBV6-5|TRBJ1-6|once|TRBD1
CASKGQGIYNSPLHF
TGTGCCAGCAAGGGACAGGGCATTTATAATTCACCCCTCCACTTT
>TRBV5-6|TRBJ2-3|-|-
CASGAIDTQYF
TGTGCCAGCGGGGCTATAGATACGCAGTATTTT
>TRBV10-1|TRBJ2-7|-|TRBD1
CASSGTGIFREQYF
TGCGCCAGCAGTGGGACAGGGATTTTTCGCGAGCAGTACTTC
>TRBV6-6|TRBJ2-6|few|-
CASSYGGSGANVLTF
TGTGCCAGCAGTTACGGGGGCTCTGGGGCCAACGTCCTGACTTTC
>TRBV19|TRBJ2-7|once|-
CASSNLLDSASYEQYF
TGTGCCAGTAGTAACCTCCTGGACAGCGCTTCCTACGAGCAGTACTTC
>TRBV5-1|TRBJ2-7|-|-
CASSPGIYEQYF
TGCGCCAGCAGCCCTGGGATTTACGAGCAGTACTTC
>TRBV10-2|TRBJ2-1|-|TRBD2
CASALSGDYNEQFF
TGCGCCAGCGCGCTGAGCGGGGACTACAATGAGCAGTTCTTC
>TRBV5-4|TRBJ2-1|once|TRBD2
CASSLGTGSSGLYNEQFF
TGTGCCAGCAGCTTAGGGACTGGATCTAGCGGACTCTACAATGAGCAGTTCTTC